The clone carrying this T cell receptor beta chain was picked up many times. Its cognate antigen is unknown. The sample originates from a study of post-analysis software for immune sequencing data. The study's findings and limits: TRBV5-6, TRBV5-1 and TRBV20-1 belonged to a set of roughly 5 TRBV segments that were more frequent in patients than controls.

The TCR beta cDNA libraries contained unique molecular identifiers. TCRdb reanalysed the PCR reads using MiXCR and keeps one entry per CDR3 protein. The sample yields 750,000 to 950,000 distinct CDR3 sequences, 53% seen once. The V gene end was trimmed by 8 bases and the J gene end by 5 bases; junction bases not matched to a gene: 10. This CDR3 contains 15 residues. The chain joins TRBV12-3 or TRBV12-4 to TRBJ2-5; TRBD2 matches 11 bases. This clonotype was obtained from a girl between 5 and 17 years old with multiple sclerosis. Sequenced: blood. The chain's CDR3 is CASRLAGGGGETQYF. In nucleotides, the CDR3 is TGTGCCAGCCGGTTAGCGGGGGGGGGCGGCGAGACCCAGTACTTC.